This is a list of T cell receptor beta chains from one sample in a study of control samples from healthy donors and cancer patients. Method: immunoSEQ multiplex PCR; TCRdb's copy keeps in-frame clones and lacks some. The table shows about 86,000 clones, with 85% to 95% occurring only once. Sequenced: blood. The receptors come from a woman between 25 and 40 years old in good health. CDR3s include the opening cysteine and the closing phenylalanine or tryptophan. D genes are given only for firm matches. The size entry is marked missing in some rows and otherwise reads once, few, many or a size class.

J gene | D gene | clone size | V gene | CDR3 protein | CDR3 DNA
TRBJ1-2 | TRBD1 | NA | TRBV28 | CASSQGQGYGYTF | TGTGCCAGCAGTCAAGGACAGGGTTATGGCTACACCTTC
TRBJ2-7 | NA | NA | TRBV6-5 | CASSPPTGQAYEQYF | TGTGCCAGCAGCCCCCCCACAGGGCAGGCCTACGAGCAGTACTTC
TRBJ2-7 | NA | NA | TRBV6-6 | CASSPTGWRSYEQYF | TGTGCCAGCAGCCCTACAGGGTGGCGGTCCTACGAGCAGTACTTC
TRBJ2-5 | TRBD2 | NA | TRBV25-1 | CASSEILAGARETQYF | TGTGCCAGCAGCGAGATACTAGCGGGGGCCCGAGAGACCCAGTACTTC
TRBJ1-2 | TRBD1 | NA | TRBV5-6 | CASSDRGVGGYTF | TGTGCCAGCAGCGACAGGGGTGTTGGGGGCTACACCTTC
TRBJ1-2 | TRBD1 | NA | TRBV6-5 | CASSRLSTGDYGYTF | TGTGCCAGCAGTCGCCTATCCACAGGGGACTATGGCTACACCTTC
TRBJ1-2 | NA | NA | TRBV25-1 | CASSAGGYNGYTF | TGTGCCAGCAGTGCAGGCGGTTATAATGGCTACACCTTC
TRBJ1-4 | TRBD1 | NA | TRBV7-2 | CASSPGQRNEKLFF | TGTGCCAGCAGCCCGGGACAGAGAAATGAAAAACTGTTTTTT
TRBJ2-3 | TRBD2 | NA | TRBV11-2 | CASSITSGSTDTQYF | TGTGCCAGCAGCATTACTAGCGGGAGCACAGATACGCAGTATTTT
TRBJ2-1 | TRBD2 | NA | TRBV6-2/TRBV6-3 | CASSPGTSYFDYNEQFF | TGTGCCAGCAGTCCCGGGACTAGCTATTTCGACTACAATGAGCAGTTCTTC
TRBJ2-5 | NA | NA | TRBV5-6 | CASSRPLGLVGETQYF | TGTGCCAGCAGCCGACCTCTGGGGCTTGTCGGAGAGACCCAGTACTTC
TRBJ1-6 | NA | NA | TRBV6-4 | CASSPGDSTPLHF | TGTGCCAGCAGTCCAGGGGATAGTACACCCCTCCACTTT
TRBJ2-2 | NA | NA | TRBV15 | CATSRSPAGPLGGSPDNTGELFF | TGTGCCACCAGCAGATCTCCTGCCGGGCCTCTAGGAGGGTCTCCAGATAACACCGGGGAGCTGTTTTTT
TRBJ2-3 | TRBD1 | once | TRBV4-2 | CASTSQILRGQGTDTQYF | TGTGCCAGCACCAGCCAAATTTTACGAGGACAGGGCACAGATACGCAGTATTTT
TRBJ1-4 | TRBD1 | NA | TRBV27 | CASSATGTGDSGNEKLFF | TGTGCCAGCAGTGCTACCGGGACAGGGGATAGTGGTAATGAAAAACTGTTTTTT
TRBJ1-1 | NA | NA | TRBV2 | CASSAGSVTEAFF | TGTGCCAGCAGTGCAGGGTCGGTCACTGAAGCTTTCTTT
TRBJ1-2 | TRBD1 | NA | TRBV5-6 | CASSFISAGGVGYGYTF | TGTGCCAGCAGCTTTATTTCGGCAGGGGGCGTCGGCTATGGCTACACCTTC
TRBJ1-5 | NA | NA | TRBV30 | CAWCSGPNQPQHF | TGTGCCTGGTGTTCCGGGCCTAATCAGCCCCAGCATTTT
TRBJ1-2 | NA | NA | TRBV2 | CASRKSGGYTF | TGTGCCAGCAGAAAATCGGGTGGCTACACCTTC
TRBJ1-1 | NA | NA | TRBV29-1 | CSVALTTEAFF | TGCAGCGTTGCCTTGACAACTGAAGCTTTCTTT
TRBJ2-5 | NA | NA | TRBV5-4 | CASSLGGRETQYF | TGTGCCAGCAGCTTGGGTGGGCGCGAGACCCAGTACTTC
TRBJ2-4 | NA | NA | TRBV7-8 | CASSPRWDVNIQYF | TGTGCCAGCAGCCCTAGATGGGACGTGAACATTCAGTACTTC
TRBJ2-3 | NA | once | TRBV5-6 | CASVGASGSTDTQYF | TGTGCCAGCGTGGGGGCTAGCGGCAGCACAGATACGCAGTATTTT
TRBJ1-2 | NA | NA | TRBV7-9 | CASSLSSPGVYGYTF | TGTGCCAGCAGCTTATCGTCGCCGGGAGTCTATGGCTACACCTTC
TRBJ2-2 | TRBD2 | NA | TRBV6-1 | CASSDLGLALGELFF | TGTGCCAGCAGTGATTTAGGACTAGCTCTCGGGGAGCTGTTTTTT
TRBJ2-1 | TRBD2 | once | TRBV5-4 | CASSATSGRATEQFF | TGTGCCAGCAGCGCTACTAGCGGGAGGGCCACCGAGCAGTTCTTC
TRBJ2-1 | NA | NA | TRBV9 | CASSFTGSSYNEQFF | TGTGCCAGCAGCTTCACAGGTAGCTCCTACAATGAGCAGTTCTTC
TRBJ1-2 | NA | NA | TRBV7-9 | CASTYEVWGSHYGYTF | TGTGCCAGCACATACGAAGTCTGGGGGTCCCACTATGGCTACACCTTC
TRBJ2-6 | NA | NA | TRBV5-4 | CASSLEGLPRSGANVLTF | TGTGCCAGCAGCTTGGAGGGTTTGCCAAGGTCTGGGGCCAACGTCCTGACTTTC
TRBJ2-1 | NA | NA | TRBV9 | CASSVGGANEQFF | TGTGCCAGCAGCGTAGGGGGCGCCAATGAGCAGTTCTTC
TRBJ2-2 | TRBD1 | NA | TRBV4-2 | CASSQEYRGTGELFF | TGTGCCAGCAGCCAAGAGTACAGGGGCACCGGGGAGCTGTTTTTT
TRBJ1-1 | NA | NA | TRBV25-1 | CASSDDRSLNTEAFF | TGTGCCAGCAGTGACGACAGGAGCTTGAACACTGAAGCTTTCTTT
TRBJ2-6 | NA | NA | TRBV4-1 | CASSQGLLRTGANVLTF | TGCGCCAGCAGCCAAGGCCTTCTACGTACCGGGGCCAACGTCCTGACTTTC
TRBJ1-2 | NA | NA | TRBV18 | CASSPIFLNYGYTF | TGTGCCAGCTCACCAATCTTCCTTAACTATGGCTACACCTTC
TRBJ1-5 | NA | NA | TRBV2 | CASSEIARDQPQHF | TGTGCCAGCAGTGAAATAGCCCGTGATCAGCCCCAGCATTTT